Listed here are 27 T cell receptor beta chains from one sample, sequenced in a study of T-cell memory formation after mild COVID-19. TCRdb reprocessed the 5' RACE reads with MiXCR, giving one entry per CDR3 protein. Among approximately 340,000 distinct CDR3 sequences listed, approximately 15% were seen once. The source material was PBMCs or a T cell subset sorted from them (not recorded which). All receptors come from a man aged 18 to 30 who had mild COVID-19 (a few samples of this study predate the infection). Cell type and time point are not known.

The V gene is TRBV7-2, the J gene TRBJ2-1; 12 bases line up with TRBD2. The CDR3 has 14 amino acids. Germline loops: CDR1 SGHTA, CDR2 FQGNSA. Germline trimming cut 5 bases from V and 4 bases from J; bases unmatched to any gene: 0. This CDR3 reads CASSGLAGYNEQFF. The CDR3 nucleotides read TGTGCCAGCAGCGGACTAGCGGGGTACAATGAGCAGTTCTTC.

V and J are TRBV7-9 and TRBJ1-5; weak D call: TRBD1 (5 bases). The CDR3 loop spans 13 amino acids. V was trimmed by 5 bases and J by 7 bases, leaving 12 bases between them. Germline V gene lookup returns CDR1 SEHNR and CDR2 FQNEAQ (reference sequence). CDR3 DNA sequence: TGTGCCAGCAGCCCGGGGGTCTCCCAGCCCCAGCATTTT. Encoded protein: CASSPGVSQPQHF.

The rearrangement joins TRBV6-2 or TRBV6-3 to TRBJ2-7; tentatively, D is TRBD2 (6 bases). The germline CDR1 and CDR2 sequences are MNHEY and SVGEGT. V was shortened by 5 bases and J by 7 bases, with 18 bases between the two germline ends. CDR3 length: 14 residues. CDR3 sequence (DNA): TGTGCCAGCAGTGGACCCCGACTAGTCGGTGAGCAGTACTTC. Encoded protein: CASSGPRLVGEQYF.

V usage is TRBV9 and J usage is TRBJ2-3; possible D gene TRBD1, 6 bases. The CDR3 has 14 residues. Between the trimmed V and J ends, which lost 0 bases and 6 bases, there was a span of 11 bases. Germline V gives CDR1 SGDLS, CDR2 YYNGEE. The CDR3 sequence: CASSVEVRGDTQYF. The CDR3 DNA reads as TGTGCCAGCAGCGTAGAGGTGAGGGGGGATACGCAGTATTTT. Variable domain in full (rest from reference TRBV9 and TRBJ2-3): DSGVTQTPKHLITATGQRVTLRCSPRSGDLSVYWYQQSLDQGLQFLIQYYNGEERAKGNILERFSAQQFPDLHSELNLSSLELGDSALYFCASSVEVRGDTQYFGPGTRLTVL.

V is TRBV5-1 and J is TRBJ2-7, with D perhaps TRBD1 or TRBD2 (5 bases each). Germline V lookup: CDR1 SGHRS, CDR2 YFSETQ. The V gene lost 6 bases and the J gene lost 7 bases, with 23 bases spanning the gap. This CDR3 is 15 amino acids long. The DNA of the CDR3 is TGCGCCAGCACTCCTACGATCCGGGACCTTACTGAGCAGTACGTC. It specifies CASTPTIRDLTEQYV.

This clonotype was observed a few times. The conserved closing phenylalanine or tryptophan is absent in this CDR3, likely reflecting a read error. No DNA is shown, since the ends of the CDR3 on it are uncertain; the CDR3 is the one TCRdb lists. The chain recombines TRBV6-2 or TRBV6-3 with TRBJ2-5; the table's D call, TRBD1, has no DNA check behind it. In germline, CDR1 is MNHEY, CDR2 SVGEGT. The CDR3 sequence runs 11 residues, both termini included. Here the CDR3 reads CASSPGQKFYL.

CDR3 region: CASSGPGEVFAEAFF. The CDR3 DNA is TGTGCCAGCAGCGGGCCAGGGGAGGTATTCGCTGAAGCTTTCTTT. The chain employs TRBV7-9 and TRBJ1-1, with D possibly matching TRBD1 (6 bases). CDR1 and CDR2 from the germline V gene are SEHNR and FQNEAQ (reference sequence). CDR3 length: 15 amino acids. Trimming cost V 5 bases and J 6 bases, with 19 bases left between them.

This clonotype has a handful of counts. This sequence joins TRBV6-1 and TRBJ2-7; TRBD1 agrees at 11 bases. CDR1 and CDR2 (germline): MNHNS, SASEGT. The CDR3 contains 15 residues. V dropped 3 bases and J dropped 6; count of bases not matched to a gene: 7. The CDR3 reads CASSDLGTGGSEQYV. CDR3 nucleotide sequence: TGTGCCAGCAGTGACCTCGGGACAGGGGGATCCGAGCAGTACGTC.

The gene calls are TRBV4-1 and TRBJ1-4; TRBD1 is a possible D gene (5 bases). This CDR3 spans 14 amino acids. Germline CDR1 MGHRA, CDR2 YSYEKL. V shed 1 base and J shed 8 bases, with 11 bases lying between them. CDR3 sequence: CASSQGLGEEKLFF. The CDR3 DNA reads as TGCGCCAGCAGCCAAGGATTGGGGGAAGAAAAACTGTTTTTT.

This clonotype was seen a handful of times. The J gene is TRBJ1-1, the V gene TRBV5-1, with a weak D call TRBD1 (5 bases). Deletions cut 0 bases from V and 0 bases from J, with 21 bases between. The CDR3 contains 19 residues. From germline, CDR1 is SGHRS and CDR2 YFSETQ. CDR3 DNA: TGCGCCAGCAGCTTGGCCAATGCGGGGACCAGTAGAATGAACACTGAAGCTTTCTTT. It encodes CASSLANAGTSRMNTEAFF. The variable domain in full, with the rest retrieved from reference TRBV5-1 and TRBJ1-1, is KAGVTQTPRYLIKTRGQQVTLSCSPISGHRSVSWYQQTPGQGLQFLFEYFSETQRNKGNFPGRFSGRQFSNSRSEMNVSTLELGDSALYLCASSLANAGTSRMNTEAFFGQGTRLTVV.

The chain has TRBV5-4 and TRBJ2-7; 8 nucleotides agree with TRBD2. Germline CDR1 SGHNT, CDR2 YYREEE (reference sequence). The CDR3 runs 15 residues. With 0 bases clipped from V and 7 bases from J, the junction kept 9 bases outside the gene matches. The CDR3 region is CASSLGGGGFLEQYF. Written as DNA, the CDR3 is TGTGCCAGCAGCTTGGGCGGCGGGGGGTTCCTGGAGCAGTACTTC.

The table lists this clonotype with many counts. The genes are TRBV20-1 and TRBJ2-5; D is unclear. The V gene's germline CDR1 is DFQATT and CDR2 SNEGSKA (reference sequence). This CDR3 has 15 amino acids. V was shortened by 0 bases and J by 5 bases, with 16 bases between the two germline ends. CDR3 residues: CSARDRTSFEETQYF. The DNA for the CDR3 is TGCAGTGCTAGAGATCGCACTTCTTTCGAGGAGACCCAGTACTTC.

This clonotype was seen just once. The chain couples TRBV6-2 or TRBV6-3 to TRBJ1-1; no clear D. The CDR3 covers 15 residues. The germline CDR1 and CDR2 sequences are MNHEY and SVGEGT. Trimming stripped 4 bases from V and 4 bases from J, with 16 bases between. CDR3 residues: CASSSEMGSGTEAFF. The CDR3 DNA is TGTGCCAGCAGTTCGGAAATGGGGTCGGGCACTGAAGCTTTCTTT.

V gene TRBV11-2 combines with J gene TRBJ2-7, with D hard to call. Germline CDR1 is SGHAT and CDR2 is FQNNGV. The CDR3 runs 13 residues. Trimming removed 8 bases at V and 5 bases at J, with 16 bases between. CDR3 nucleotide sequence: TGTGCCAGCCTCTTCATGATCGGCAACGAGCAGTACTTC. This gives the protein CASLFMIGNEQYF.

This clonotype turned up a few times. The chain recombines TRBV6-5 with TRBJ2-3; 11 nucleotides agree with TRBD1. Per the germline V gene, CDR1 is MNHEY and CDR2 is SVGAGI. V shed 6 bases, J shed 4 bases, and the junction held 9 bases outside the gene matches. The length of the CDR3 is 16 residues. The CDR3 nucleotides read TGTGCCAGCAGCCGTTGGACAGGGGGCTTAGCAGATACGCAGTATTTT. Its translation: CASSRWTGGLADTQYF.

V usage is TRBV7-9 and J usage is TRBJ2-2; perhaps TRBD1 as D (5 bases). The ends were cut back, 5 bases at V and 4 bases at J, with 14 bases in the middle. This CDR3 contains 15 residues. In germline, CDR1 is SEHNR, CDR2 FQNEAQ (reference sequence). The CDR3 DNA sequence: TGTGCCAGCAGCCCGCCCAGGGTACCCACCGGGGAGCTGTTTTTT. Translated, it gives CASSPPRVPTGELFF.

In its sample, this clonotype was seen a few times. The chain employs TRBV5-1 and TRBJ2-3, with 15 bases that match TRBD2. V lost 4 bases to trimming and J lost 4 bases; unmatched junction nucleotides: 4. The CDR3 extends over 16 amino acids. Germline-derived CDR1 and CDR2 are SGHRS and YFSETQ. The CDR3 is CASSPGLAGGSDTQYF. The CDR3 DNA follows: TGCGCCAGCAGCCCGGGACTAGCGGGGGGATCAGATACGCAGTATTTT.

The CDR3 protein is CASSLVTGGGYTYNEQFF. The CDR3 DNA is TGCGCCAGCAGCTTGGTAACGGGTGGCGGGTATACCTACAATGAGCAGTTCTTC. The rearrangement uses TRBV5-1 and TRBJ2-1; TRBD2 is a possible D gene (5 bases). Germline V gives CDR1 SGHRS, CDR2 YFSETQ. V was pared by 0 bases and J by 2 bases, with 18 bases between. The CDR3 runs to 18 residues.

This clonotype was recorded many times. The chain has TRBV7-9 and TRBJ1-5; no firm D call. This CDR3 is 12 amino acids long. Trimming removed 5 bases at V and 8 bases at J, with 10 bases between. Germline CDR1 SEHNR, CDR2 FQNEAQ (reference sequence). The CDR3 DNA sequence: TGTGCCAGCAGCCGGAGCCAGGAGCCCCAGCATTTT. Its protein product is CASSRSQEPQHF.

This clonotype was found a few times. The chain is built from TRBV12-3 or TRBV12-4 and TRBJ2-7, with a tentative D call TRBD2 (5 bases). V was pared by 2 bases and J by 5 bases, with 7 bases between. CDR3 length: 12 residues. CDR3 sequence reads: CASSLNGDEQYF. The CDR3 nucleotides are TGTGCCAGCAGTTTAAACGGGGACGAGCAGTACTTC.

The genes are TRBV28 and TRBJ1-6; TRBD1 agrees at 9 bases. The ends lost 10 bases at V and 4 bases at J; junction bases unmatched: 8. The CDR3 contains 15 residues. Germline lookup yields CDR1 MDHEN and CDR2 SYDVKM. This CDR3 reads CAIPSGTGYNSPLHF. As DNA, the CDR3 is TGTGCCATCCCATCTGGGACAGGGTATAATTCACCCCTCCACTTT.

This clonotype was detected only a few times. The chain couples TRBV9 to TRBJ2-5; D is perhaps TRBD2 (5 bases). From germline, CDR1 is SGDLS and CDR2 YYNGEE. The CDR3 covers 14 residues. V dropped 0 bases and J dropped 0 bases, with 6 bases sitting between them. CDR3 region: CASSVAGDQETQYF. Written as DNA, the CDR3 is TGTGCCAGCAGCGTAGCCGGGGACCAAGAGACCCAGTACTTC. Full variable domain (rest looked up from reference TRBV9 and TRBJ2-5): DSGVTQTPKHLITATGQRVTLRCSPRSGDLSVYWYQQSLDQGLQFLIQYYNGEERAKGNILERFSAQQFPDLHSELNLSSLELGDSALYFCASSVAGDQETQYFGPGTRLLVL.

The V call is TRBV5-1, the J call TRBJ2-2; D remains unclear. CDR1 is SGHRS, CDR2 YFSETQ, per germline. The V end was cut by 0 bases, the J end by 2 bases, with 5 bases between. The CDR3 spans 14 residues. The CDR3 region has the DNA TGCGCCAGCAGCTTGGAGTTCAACACCGGGGAGCTGTTTTTT. It translates to CASSLEFNTGELFF.

The chain combines TRBV4-1 with TRBJ2-3, with 10 bases lining up with TRBD2. From germline, CDR1 is MGHRA and CDR2 YSYEKL. After removal of 5 bases from V and 2 bases from J, the junction contained 7 bases not matched to a gene. This CDR3 has 16 residues. CDR3 DNA sequence: TGCGCCAGCAGCACCTTAGCGGGGGGACCCACAGATACGCAGTATTTT. Amino acid sequence: CASSTLAGGPTDTQYF.

This clonotype appeared a few times. One end of the junction does not line up with germline, which may come from a read error. This chain uses TRBV2 with TRBJ2-1; D remains ambiguous. Germline loops: CDR1 SNHLY, CDR2 FYNNEI. The CDR3 length is 8 residues. CDR3 loop: CASSEASF. The CDR3 DNA reads as TGTGCCAGCAGTGAAGCGTCATTC.

This rearrangement joins TRBV5-6 to TRBJ2-7, with unresolved D. Germline V gene data show CDR1 as SGHDT and CDR2 as YYEEEE. The CDR3 spans 13 residues. Deletions cut 5 bases from V and 1 base from J, with 10 bases between. For the CDR3, the DNA is TGTGCCAGCAGTACTTGGGTATCCTACGAGCAGTACTTC. Translation gives CASSTWVSYEQYF.

The chain carries TRBV6-5 and TRBJ2-3, with D unresolved. There are 13 residues in the CDR3. Trimming left V 8 bases short and J 4 bases short, with 13 bases between. Per the germline V gene, CDR1 is MNHEY and CDR2 is SVGAGI. Here the CDR3 reads CASSPLGADTQYF. CDR3 nucleotide sequence: TGTGCCAGCTCTCCACTTGGCGCAGATACGCAGTATTTT.